This T cell receptor beta chain was recovered during a study of T-cell reconstitution after alpha-beta-depleted transplantation in children. Findings and limits, study-wide: Newly made T cells mostly supplied T-cell counts and diversity one year after transplant. Recipient T cells and thymic progenitors that survived were the source of the high TCRbeta diversity seen at day 60 in some patients.

For TCRbeta, the library was prepared with unique molecular identifiers. TCRdb analysed the PCR reads with MiXCR anew, one entry per CDR3 protein. The data contain about 980,000 distinct CDR3 sequences, around 30% of them singletons. The germline V gene encodes CDR1 KGHDR and CDR2 SFDVKD. The germline V and J ends were trimmed by 3 bases and 2 bases, with 10 bases remaining between them. CDR3 length: 14 amino acids. This clonotype turned up a few times. Antigen unknown. Sequenced here: PBMCs, mostly from graft donor cells, sampled 360 days after TCRalphabeta/CD19-depleted stem cell transplant. The chain couples TRBV24-1 to TRBJ2-7; unclear D gene. The source of this sequence is a boy younger than two who had a stem cell transplant for SCID, so the T cells may come from the graft donor. The CDR3 spells CATSDTEGPYEQYF. The CDR3 DNA reads TGTGCCACCAGTGATACGGAAGGCCCCTACGAGCAGTACTTC.